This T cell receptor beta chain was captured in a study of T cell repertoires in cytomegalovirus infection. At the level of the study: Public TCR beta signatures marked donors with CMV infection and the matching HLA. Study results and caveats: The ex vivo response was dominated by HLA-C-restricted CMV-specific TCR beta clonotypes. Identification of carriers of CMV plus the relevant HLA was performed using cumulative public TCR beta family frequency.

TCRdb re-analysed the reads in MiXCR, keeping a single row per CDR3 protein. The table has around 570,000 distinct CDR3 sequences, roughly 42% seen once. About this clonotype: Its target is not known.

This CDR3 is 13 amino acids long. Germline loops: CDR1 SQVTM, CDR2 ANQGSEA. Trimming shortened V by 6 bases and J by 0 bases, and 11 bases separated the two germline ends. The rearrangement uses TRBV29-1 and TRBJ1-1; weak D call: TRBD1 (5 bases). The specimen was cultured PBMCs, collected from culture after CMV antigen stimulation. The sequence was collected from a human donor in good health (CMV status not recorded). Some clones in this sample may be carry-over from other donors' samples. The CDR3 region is CSVWEGMNTEAFF. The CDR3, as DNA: TGCAGCGTGTGGGAGGGGATGAACACTGAAGCTTTCTTT.